Listed below are T cell receptor beta chains from one sample, sequenced in a study of cytomegalovirus exposure and HLA in healthy donors. Sequencing was performed with immunoSEQ multiplex PCR; in TCRdb, only in-frame clones are kept and a portion is missing. In all, the sample yields about 120,000 clones. The specimen sequenced was PBMCs. These TCRs come from a man aged 18 to 29 in good health and CMV-seronegative. Both conserved end residues are part of each CDR3. A D gene is named only where the DNA matches it firmly.

J gene	D gene	V gene	CDR3 DNA	CDR3 protein
TRBJ1-6	.	TRBV6-6	TGTGCCAGCAGTTACTACAGGAGGGAGACCGATTCACCCCTCCACTTT	CASSYYRRETDSPLHF
TRBJ2-7	.	TRBV10-3	TGTGCCATCAGTGTCGGCACGGAGGGATACGAGCAGTACTTC	CAISVGTEGYEQYF
TRBJ2-7	TRBD2	TRBV7-2	TGTGCCAGCACACTAGCGGGGAGCTCCTACGAGCAGTACTTC	CASTLAGSSYEQYF
TRBJ2-2	TRBD1	TRBV9	TGTGCCAGCAGCCTAAGTGGACAGGTTAAGAACACCGGGGAGCTGTTTTTT	CASSLSGQVKNTGELFF
TRBJ1-6	.	TRBV7-2	TGTGCCAGCAGGGGGGCCGATAGCTCCTATAATTCACCCCTCCACTTT	CASRGADSSYNSPLHF
TRBJ2-4	.	TRBV29-1	TGCAGCGTTGAGGTACTGCAGGGGGGTTTCTTCGGAAACATTCAGTACTTC	CSVEVLQGGFFGNIQYF
TRBJ2-7	TRBD2	TRBV6-6	TGTGCCAGCAGTTACACAGGCGGGGGTGGGCAGTACTTC	CASSYTGGGGQYF
TRBJ1-1	.	TRBV6-5	TGTGCCAGCAGAAAGACAGCTCTGAACACTGAAGCTTTCTTT	CASRKTALNTEAFF
TRBJ1-5	.	TRBV19	TGTGCCAGTACGTTGGGGCCTGGGGGCGGGAGCAATCAGCCCCAGCATTTT	CASTLGPGGGSNQPQHF
TRBJ1-2	.	TRBV7-6	TGTGCCAGCAGCTTAGAGCTCCAGGCCAACTATGGCTACACCTTC	CASSLELQANYGYTF
TRBJ1-1	.	TRBV7-9	TGTGCCAGCAGCCCATCAGGGTGGAACACTGAAGCTTTCTTT	CASSPSGWNTEAFF
TRBJ2-5	.	TRBV6-5	TGTGCCAGCTGGGAGTTCGGGGGAGGAGAGACCCAGTACTTC	CASWEFGGGETQYF
TRBJ1-4	.	TRBV28	TGTGCCAGCTCTTCCGGACAACATTATGAAAAACTGTTTTTT	CASSSGQHYEKLFF
TRBJ1-4	.	TRBV4-3	TGCGCCAGCAGCCAAGGCACGAGGGATGAAAAACTGTTTTTT	CASSQGTRDEKLFF
TRBJ2-5	.	TRBV5-4	TGTGCCAGCAGCTTGGATGTGGGAGGAGAGACCCAGTACTTC	CASSLDVGGETQYF
TRBJ2-7	TRBD1	TRBV9	TGTGCCAGCAGCGTAGACCCAGGGGGCTACGAGCAGTACTTC	CASSVDPGGYEQYF
TRBJ2-1	TRBD2	TRBV5-1	TGCGCCAGCAGCTTACTAGCGGGAGAGCTCTACAATGAGCAGTTCTTC	CASSLLAGELYNEQFF
TRBJ1-5	.	TRBV30	TGTGCCTGGGAGTTGGGCAATCAGCCCCAGCATTTT	CAWELGNQPQHF
TRBJ1-1	TRBD1	TRBV15	TGTGCCACCAGCAGAACCAGGACAGGTTGGGAAGCTTTCTTT	CATSRTRTGWEAFF
TRBJ2-7	.	TRBV9	TGTGCCAGCAGCGCCTTTGGACAGGGAGGGGACTACGAGCAGTACTTC	CASSAFGQGGDYEQYF
TRBJ2-7	TRBD2	TRBV27	TGTGCCAGCAGTTTATCCACTAGCGGGGGGTTGCAGCAGTACTTC	CASSLSTSGGLQQYF